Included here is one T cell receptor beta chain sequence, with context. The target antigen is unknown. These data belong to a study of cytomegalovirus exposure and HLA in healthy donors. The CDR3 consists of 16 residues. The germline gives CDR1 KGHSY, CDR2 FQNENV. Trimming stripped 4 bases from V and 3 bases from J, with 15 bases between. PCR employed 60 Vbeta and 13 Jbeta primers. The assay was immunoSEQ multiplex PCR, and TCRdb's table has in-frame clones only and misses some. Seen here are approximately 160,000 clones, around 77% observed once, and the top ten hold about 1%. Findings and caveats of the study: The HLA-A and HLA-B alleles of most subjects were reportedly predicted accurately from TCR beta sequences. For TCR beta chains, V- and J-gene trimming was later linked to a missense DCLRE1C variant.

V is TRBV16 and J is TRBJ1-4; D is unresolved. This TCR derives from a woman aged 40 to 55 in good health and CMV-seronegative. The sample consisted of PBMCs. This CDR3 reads CASSRIAPPANEKLFF. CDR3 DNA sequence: TGTGCCAGCAGCCGTATAGCCCCCCCAGCTAATGAAAAACTGTTTTTT.